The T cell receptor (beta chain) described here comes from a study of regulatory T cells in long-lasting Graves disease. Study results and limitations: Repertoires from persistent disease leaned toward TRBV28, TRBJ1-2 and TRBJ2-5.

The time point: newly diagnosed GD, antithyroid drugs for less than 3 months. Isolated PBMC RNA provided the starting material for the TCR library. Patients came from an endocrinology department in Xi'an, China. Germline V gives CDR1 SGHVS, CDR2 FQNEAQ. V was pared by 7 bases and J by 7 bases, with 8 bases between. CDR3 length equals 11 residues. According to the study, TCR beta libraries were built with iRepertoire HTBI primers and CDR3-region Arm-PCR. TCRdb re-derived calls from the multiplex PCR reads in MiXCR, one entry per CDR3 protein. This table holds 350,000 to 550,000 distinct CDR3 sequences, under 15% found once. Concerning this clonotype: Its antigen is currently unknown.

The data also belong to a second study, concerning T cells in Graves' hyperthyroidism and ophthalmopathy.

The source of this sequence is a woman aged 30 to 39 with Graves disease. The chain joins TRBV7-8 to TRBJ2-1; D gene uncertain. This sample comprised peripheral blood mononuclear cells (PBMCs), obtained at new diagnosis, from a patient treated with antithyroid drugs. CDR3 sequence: CASNLGNEQFF. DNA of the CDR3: TGTGCCAGCAACCTAGGGAATGAGCAGTTCTTC.